One sample yielded the 5 T cell receptor beta chains listed below, sequenced in a study of early T cells in non-severe SARS-CoV-2 infection. A single record per CDR3 protein comes from TCRdb applying MiXCR to the 5' RACE reads. The sample shows about 90,000 distinct CDR3 sequences, approximately 15% of them seen only once. Sequencing was performed on whole blood. The receptors stem from an adult who was a healthcare worker with PCR-confirmed SARS-CoV-2 infection or an uninfected control (not recorded which).

This clonotype was seen once. Possible read error: a much larger clone is one base away. The chain couples TRBV27 to TRBJ1-4; D might be TRBD1 (6 bases). This CDR3 is 17 amino acids long. Germline CDR1 MNHEY, CDR2 SMNVEV (reference sequence). In DNA, the CDR3 is TGTGCCAGCAGTTTGACAGGAGTGCGTTTGATTGGTGAAAACCTGTTTTTT. Translating gives CASSLTGVRLIGENLFF.

CDR3 protein: CASSSSERGRTDTQYF. In DNA form, the CDR3 reads TGCGCCAGCAGCTCTTCGGAAAGGGGGCGCACAGATACGCAGTATTTT. The J gene is TRBJ2-3, the V gene TRBV5-1; 7 bases are shared with TRBD1. Germline CDR1 SGHRS, CDR2 YFSETQ. J was trimmed by 1 base and V by 3 bases; bases with no gene match: 8. This CDR3 comprises 16 residues.

This clonotype showed up just a few times. The V call is TRBV6-5, the J call TRBJ1-6, with a tentative D call TRBD1 (5 bases). Per germline, CDR1 MNHEY and CDR2 SVGAGI. Trimming cost V 8 bases and J 9 bases, with 14 bases left between them. This CDR3 region has 13 residues. For the CDR3, the DNA is TGTGCCAGCGGGACGGTTCTGAGTTCACCCCTCCACTTT. This sequence encodes CASGTVLSSPLHF.

This clonotype has just a few counts. The gene calls are TRBV7-6 and TRBJ2-1; 9 bases map to TRBD2. Germline V lookup: CDR1 SGHVS, CDR2 FNYEAQ. V was clipped by 8 bases and J by 4 bases; unmatched bases: 6. The CDR3 has 14 amino acids. Here the CDR3 reads CASGTSGWYNEQFF. CDR3 DNA: TGTGCCAGCGGAACTAGCGGGTGGTACAATGAGCAGTTCTTC.

Only a few counts were recorded for this clonotype. The chain joins TRBV27 to TRBJ1-5; a weak D match, TRBD1 (6 bases). Germline CDR1 and CDR2: MNHEY and SMNVEV (reference sequence). Trimming took 7 bases from V and 2 from J, leaving 12 bases between them. CDR3 length: 14 amino acids. The CDR3 nucleotides are TGTGCCAGCACCCCGGCAGGGGGCAATCAGCCCCAGCATTTT. Encoded protein: CASTPAGGNQPQHF.